The 22 T cell receptor beta chains listed next were all sequenced from one sample in a study of response to subunit inactivated influenza vaccine (dated by TCRdb to the late 2010s). The library came from RT-PCR. The instrument given in TCRdb is Illumina HiSeq 2500. TCRdb passed the public sequencing reads through fastp at Q25 and MiXCR, retaining productive beta sequences. When rows share a CDR3 protein, they turn into one entry using the most common DNA and genes. This sample comprises hundreds of thousands of distinct CDR3 sequences, around 18% of them detected only once. Of the sample, 11% falls within the top ten clones. The sequencing here drew on PBMCs from blood, taken 4 to 6 days after vaccination. The receptors shown here come from a man aged 50 to 59 who received an inactivated influenza vaccine. Donor details come from another sample of the same person, matched by shared clones.

The gene calls are TRBV9 and TRBJ2-3, with 8 bases that match TRBD1. Germline assignment: CDR1 SGDLS and CDR2 YYNGEE. The CDR3 has 15 amino acids. Trimming took 2 bases from V and 4 from J; bases not matched to a gene: 6. The CDR3 sequence: CASSVGQGWADTQYF. The CDR3 region has the DNA TGTGCCAGCAGCGTTGGACAGGGTTGGGCAGATACGCAGTATTTT.

This clonotype appeared a few times. V gene TRBV12-3 or TRBV12-4 combines with J gene TRBJ1-1, with no clear D. Trimming cost V 6 bases and J 1 base, with 21 bases left between them. The CDR3 spans 17 residues. CDR3 loop: CASSTLVALTGNTEAFF. The CDR3 region has the DNA TGTGCCAGCAGCACTCTGGTGGCATTGACCGGGAACACTGAAGCTTTCTTT.

At least ten counts were recorded for this clonotype. This sequence joins TRBV12-3 or TRBV12-4 and TRBJ2-1; 10 bases map to TRBD2. Trimming took 2 bases from V and 7 from J; bases not matched to a gene: 5. CDR3 length equals 15 residues. The CDR3 is CASSLSSGSSNEQFF. As DNA, the CDR3 is TGTGCCAGCAGTTTATCTAGCGGGAGTTCGAATGAGCAGTTCTTC.

This clonotype showed up just once. The chain employs TRBV7-9 and TRBJ2-7; D perhaps matches TRBD2 (6 bases). The CDR3 totals 14 residues. CDR1 SEHNR and CDR2 FQNEAQ come from the germline V gene (reference sequence). Trimming cost V 3 bases and J 7 bases, with 16 bases left between them. This chain's CDR3 is CASSLRGLPREQYF. The DNA for the CDR3 is TGTGCCAGCAGCTTGCGGGGCCTCCCTCGTGAGCAGTACTTC.

CDR3 in amino acids: CASSAGQPINEKLFF. As DNA, the CDR3 is TGTGCCAGCAGTGCGGGACAGCCGATTAATGAAAAACTGTTTTTT. The gene calls are TRBV6-1 and TRBJ1-4; 7 bases line up with TRBD1. Germline V CDR1 and CDR2: MNHNS, SASEGT. The CDR3 runs 15 residues. Losses at the gene ends were 4 bases for V and 4 bases for J; bases not matched to a gene: 6.

This chain links TRBV13 with TRBJ2-3; TRBD2 matches 9 bases. The CDR3 runs to 18 residues. V shed 6 bases and J 1 base; nucleotides not matched to a gene: 14. Germline assignment: CDR1 PRHDT and CDR2 FYEKMQ (reference sequence). CDR3 residues: CASRFSGSRFVGTDTQYF. CDR3 sequence (DNA): TGTGCCAGCAGGTTTAGCGGGAGTAGATTCGTCGGCACAGATACGCAGTATTTT.

The sample holds a few counts of this clonotype. This CDR3 is CASSQEGTGGQWYGYTF. The CDR3 DNA is TGCGCCAGCAGCCAAGAAGGGACAGGGGGCCAGTGGTATGGCTACACCTTC. The V call is TRBV4-1, the J call TRBJ1-2, with TRBD1 matching over 12 bases. J gave up 5 bases and V 0 bases, and 7 bases lay outside the gene matches. Germline V gives CDR1 MGHRA, CDR2 YSYEKL. The CDR3 consists of 17 residues.

V is TRBV6-5 and J is TRBJ2-5; 13 positions match TRBD2. This CDR3 is built from 17 residues. The germline V gene encodes CDR1 MNHEY and CDR2 SVGAGI. V shed 6 bases and J 3 bases; nucleotides not matched to a gene: 10. The CDR3 nucleotides are TGTGCCAGCAGGTACACTGAGGGGACTAGCGGGGAAGAGACCCAGTACTTC. Protein sequence: CASRYTEGTSGEETQYF.

This clonotype was picked up a small number of times. This chain connects TRBV12-3 or TRBV12-4 to TRBJ2-1, with 10 bases matching TRBD1. This CDR3 comprises 17 residues. The V and J ends lost 4 bases and 6 bases, in that order; junction bases with no gene match: 12. For the CDR3, the DNA is TGTGCCAGCAGTTCCACAACCGGGACAGGGGCGATCAATGAGCAGTTCTTC. Translating it yields CASSSTTGTGAINEQFF.

V gene TRBV7-2 combines with J gene TRBJ1-5; D is perhaps TRBD1 (5 bases). Per germline, CDR1 SGHTA and CDR2 FQGNSA. Trimming left V 8 bases short and J 3 bases short, with 8 bases between. This CDR3 contains 12 residues. The CDR3: CASGGYNQPQHF. CDR3 nucleotide sequence: TGTGCCAGCGGGGGGTACAATCAGCCCCAGCATTTT. The full variable domain, its missing parts supplied by reference TRBV7-2 and TRBJ1-5, is GAGVSQSPSNKVTEKGKDVELRCDPISGHTALYWYRQSLGQGLEFLIYFQGNSAPDKSGLPSDRFSAERTGGSVSTLTIQRTQQEDSAVYLCASGGYNQPQHFGDGTRLSIL.

This chain links TRBV28 with TRBJ1-5, with D tentatively TRBD1 (6 bases). The germline V gene encodes CDR1 MDHEN and CDR2 SYDVKM. V lost 4 bases to trimming and J lost 4 bases, with 14 bases between them. This CDR3 has 15 residues. As DNA, the CDR3 is TGTGCCAGCAGTTCTGGACAGATACCTAATCAGCCCCAGCATTTT. Translated, it gives CASSSGQIPNQPQHF.

The gene calls are TRBV6-1 and TRBJ2-5; the D is unclear. V was shortened by 7 bases and J by 4 bases, with 16 bases between the two germline ends. This CDR3 is 14 amino acids long. Germline loops: CDR1 MNHNS, CDR2 SASEGT. CDR3 in amino acids: CASNLDAVVETQYF. Here the CDR3 DNA reads TGTGCCAGCAATCTTGACGCGGTCGTAGAGACCCAGTACTTC.

There are a few counts of this clonotype. The gene calls are TRBV10-3 and TRBJ2-4; tentative D call: TRBD2 (6 bases). CDR1 and CDR2 (germline): ENHRY, SYGVKD. V gave up 2 bases and J gave up 1 base, with 18 bases separating them. CDR3 length: 18 residues. CDR3 in amino acids: CAISEPWEADGAKNIQYF. The CDR3 nucleotides are TGTGCCATCAGTGAGCCGTGGGAGGCAGACGGGGCCAAAAACATTCAGTACTTC.

This CDR3 is CSAQSTVNSPLHF. The CDR3 DNA sequence: TGCAGTGCTCAGTCGACAGTGAATTCACCCCTCCACTTT. The chain carries TRBV20-1 and TRBJ1-6; D may be TRBD1 (5 bases). The CDR3 loop spans 13 amino acids. Germline V CDR1 and CDR2: DFQATT, SNEGSKA (reference sequence). V lost 5 bases to trimming and J lost 7 bases, with 12 bases between them.

The chain combines TRBV6-1 with TRBJ2-5; TRBD2 might be the D (6 bases). V lost 6 bases and J 5 bases, leaving 13 bases between the germline ends. Germline CDR1 reads MNHNS; CDR2 reads SASEGT. This CDR3 has 13 amino acids. The CDR3 DNA reads TGTGCCAGCAGCCTCCCGGGGGTTGAGACCCAGTACTTC. This encodes CASSLPGVETQYF.

The genes are TRBV3-1 and TRBJ2-7; TRBD2 matches at 9 bases. CDR1 is LGHDT, CDR2 YNNKEL, per germline (reference sequence). The CDR3 totals 15 residues. The junction had 6 bases not matched to a gene; V was cut back by 3 bases and J by 3 bases. The CDR3 DNA reads TGTGCCAGCAGCCATCGGGCGGGAGGGGTCTACGAGCAGTACTTC. It yields the protein CASSHRAGGVYEQYF.

This sequence joins TRBV14 and TRBJ2-3, with TRBD2 identical over 11 bases. CDR3 length: 16 residues. V lost 1 base and J lost 3; bases outside the gene matches: 3. Looked up from germline, CDR1 is SGHDN and CDR2 is FVKESK. This CDR3 reads CASSQGLAGWTDTQYF. The CDR3 DNA follows: TGTGCCAGCAGCCAAGGACTAGCGGGATGGACAGATACGCAGTATTTT.

The CDR3 here is CASSQESLSGGADTQYF. The CDR3 bases are TGCGCCAGCAGCCAAGAGAGCCTTAGCGGGGGGGCAGATACGCAGTATTTT. This rearrangement joins TRBV4-1 to TRBJ2-3, with 11 nucleotides matching TRBD2. Germline V gene lookup returns CDR1 MGHRA and CDR2 YSYEKL. CDR3 length equals 17 residues. J lost 4 bases, V lost 0 bases, and 6 bases had no gene match.

The V and J genes are TRBV7-2 and TRBJ2-3; no clear D gene. Germline CDR1 reads SGHTA; CDR2 reads FQGNSA. The CDR3 has 13 amino acids. V was pared by 4 bases and J by 2 bases, with 7 bases between. As DNA, the CDR3 is TGTGCCAGCAGCTCCACAGTCACAGATACGCAGTATTTT. Protein product: CASSSTVTDTQYF.

The chain employs TRBV12-3 or TRBV12-4 and TRBJ1-1; TRBD1 might be the D (5 bases). Trimming took off 6 bases at V and 1 base at J, with 12 bases between the two ends. The CDR3 has 14 amino acids. The DNA of the CDR3 is TGTGCCAGCAGGCCGGGACCGACGAACACTGAAGCTTTCTTT. It translates to CASRPGPTNTEAFF.

This clonotype appeared many times. The V gene is TRBV10-3, the J gene TRBJ2-5; 13 nucleotides align to TRBD2. V gave up 11 bases and J gave up 0 bases; unmatched junction bases: 12. Germline V lookup: CDR1 ENHRY, CDR2 SYGVKD. The CDR3 spans 17 residues. As DNA, the CDR3 is TGTGCCTCCCGACCCGAACTAGCGGGGGGGCACCAAGAGACCCAGTACTTC. It encodes CASRPELAGGHQETQYF.

This clonotype occurred many times. The chain recombines TRBV5-6 with TRBJ1-1; 10 bases are a match to TRBD1. The CDR3 contains 17 residues. CDR1 SGHDT and CDR2 YYEEEE come from the germline V gene. V dropped 4 bases and J dropped 3; count of bases not matched to a gene: 12. The CDR3 nucleotides read TGTGCCAGCAGCACCGGACAGGGGGATAGGTGGTACACTGAAGCTTTCTTT. Its protein product is CASSTGQGDRWYTEAFF.